The clone carrying this T cell receptor (beta chain) was counted many times. Its antigen is still unknown. Uncontrolled infection, other autoimmune disease, pregnancy or lactation barred patients from enrollment. Every diagnosis used clinical symptoms, serum thyroxine and TRAb, thyroid ultrasound and orbital computed tomography. This specimen comes from a study of T cells in Graves' hyperthyroidism and ophthalmopathy. The study's findings and limits: Using 13 V-J features, a model discriminated ophthalmopathy from stable hyperthyroidism.

Amplification of TCR beta CDR3 regions used RNA as the template. An initial round of RT-PCR targeting the TCR CDR3 relied on the HTBI primer set. TCRdb ran MiXCR on the multiplex PCR reads and lists one entry per CDR3 protein. The repertoire holds a few hundred thousand distinct CDR3 sequences, with over 45% as singletons. The CDR3 sequence is 14 residues long. Trimming removed 1 base at V and 4 bases at J, with 10 bases between. What was sequenced was peripheral blood or thyroid tissue (not recorded which). The receptor was derived from an adult woman with Graves' disease, either hyperthyroidism or ophthalmopathy (not recorded which). The V call is TRBV12-3 or TRBV12-4, the J call TRBJ1-2; D possibly corresponds to TRBD1 (5 bases). CDR3 DNA sequence: TGTGCCAGCAGTTTAGGGACAAGGGGCTATGGCTACACCTTC. Residues: CASSLGTRGYGYTF.